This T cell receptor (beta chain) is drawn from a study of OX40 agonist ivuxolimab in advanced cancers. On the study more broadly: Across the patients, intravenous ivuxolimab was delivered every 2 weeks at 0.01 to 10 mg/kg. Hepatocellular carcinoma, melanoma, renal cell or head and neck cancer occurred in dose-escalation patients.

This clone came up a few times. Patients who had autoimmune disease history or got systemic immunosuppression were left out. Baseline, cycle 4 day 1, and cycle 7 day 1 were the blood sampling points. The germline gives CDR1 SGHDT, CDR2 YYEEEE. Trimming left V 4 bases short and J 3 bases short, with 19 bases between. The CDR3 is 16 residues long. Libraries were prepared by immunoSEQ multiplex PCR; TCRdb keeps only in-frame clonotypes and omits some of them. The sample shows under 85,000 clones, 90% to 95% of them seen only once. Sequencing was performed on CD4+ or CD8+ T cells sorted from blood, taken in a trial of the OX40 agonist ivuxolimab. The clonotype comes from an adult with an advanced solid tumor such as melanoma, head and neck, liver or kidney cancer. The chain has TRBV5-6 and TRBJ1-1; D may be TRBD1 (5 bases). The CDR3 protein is CASSDPSQWGDTEAFF. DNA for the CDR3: TGTGCCAGCAGCGACCCTTCCCAGTGGGGGGACACTGAAGCTTTCTTT.